The 20 T cell receptor beta chains reported below all come from one sample, sequenced in a study of T cells after yellow fever vaccination. In TCRdb, the 5' RACE reads were re-called with MiXCR into one record per CDR3 protein. Of 20,000 to 25,000 distinct CDR3 sequences listed, around 3.3% are singletons. Source: PBMCs, either bulk or a sorted T-cell subset (CD4+, CD8+, memory, or dextramer-sorted; not recorded which), taken roughly seven weeks after the first yellow fever vaccination. All receptors come from a young man who received the YFV17D yellow fever vaccine.

This clonotype occurred many times. V and J are TRBV11-1 and TRBJ2-1, with TRBD1 matching over 10 bases. Germline values: CDR1 SGHAT, CDR2 FQDESV (reference sequence). The CDR3 contains 18 residues. With V trimmed by 5 bases and J by 4 bases, 14 bases remained unmatched. Written as DNA, the CDR3 is TGTGCCAGCAGCCCAGCTAAGACAGGGGGCGCCCCTTACAATGAGCAGTTCTTC. The encoded protein is CASSPAKTGGAPYNEQFF.

This chain connects TRBV2 to TRBJ2-1, with TRBD2 identical over 12 bases. This CDR3 is 17 amino acids long. Germline trimming cut 11 bases from V and 3 bases from J; bases unmatched to any gene: 14. Germline V gene sequence: CDR1 SNHLY, CDR2 FYNNEI. The CDR3 nucleotides are TGTGCCTTCTGTCCAAAAACTAGCGGGGGGCACTACAATGAGCAGTTCTTC. This codes for CAFCPKTSGGHYNEQFF.

This clonotype was seen many times. The chain uses TRBV6-1 and TRBJ2-6; 9 bases align to TRBD1. This CDR3 region has 16 residues. The V gene end was trimmed by 6 bases and the J gene end by 2 bases; junction bases not matched to a gene: 5. Germline CDR1 and CDR2: MNHNS and SASEGT. The CDR3 DNA follows: TGTGCCAGCAGGGGGACAGGGAGGGCTGGGGCCAACGTCCTGACTTTC. This sequence encodes CASRGTGRAGANVLTF.

In this sample, this clonotype turned up many times. The chain uses TRBV5-1 and TRBJ1-2; TRBD1 matches at 7 bases. The CDR3 length is 15 residues. With 0 bases clipped from V and 1 base from J, the junction kept 3 bases outside the gene matches. CDR1 is SGHRS, CDR2 YFSETQ, per germline. CDR3 sequence: CASSLEGALNYGYTF. DNA for the CDR3: TGCGCCAGCAGCTTGGAGGGGGCCCTTAACTATGGCTACACCTTC.

This clonotype was picked up many times. At one end the junction does not follow the germline gene, possibly because of a read error. The gene calls are TRBV5-1 and TRBJ2-5; 8 bases are shared with TRBD1. This CDR3 contains 15 residues. Germline CDR1 and CDR2: SGHRS and YFSETQ. This chain's CDR3 is CVSSSGTGAKETQYF. The CDR3, as DNA: TGCGTCAGCAGCTCCGGGACAGGCGCAAAAGAGACCCAGTACTTC.

This clonotype came up many times. This chain uses TRBV28 with TRBJ2-3, with D hard to call. Germline V gene data show CDR1 as MDHEN and CDR2 as SYDVKM. The CDR3 is 16 amino acids. Trimming took 6 bases from V and 2 from J, leaving 18 bases between them. For the CDR3, the DNA is TGTGCCAGCAGCCCTCCTGAACGGGCTTTCACAGATACGCAGTATTTT. Amino acids: CASSPPERAFTDTQYF.

This clonotype was found many times. The chain joins TRBV7-2 to TRBJ2-1; 13 bases match TRBD2. V lost 6 bases and J lost 5; bases outside the gene matches: 10. Germline CDR1 SGHTA, CDR2 FQGNSA. The CDR3 covers 17 residues. The CDR3 nucleotides are TGTGCCAGCAGGCTTGGTACTAGCGGGGGGGCCCACAATGAGCAGTTCTTC. Translation: CASRLGTSGGAHNEQFF.

In this sample, this clonotype turned up many times. This rearrangement joins TRBV5-4 to TRBJ2-3; possibly TRBD1 for D (5 bases). Germline loops: CDR1 SGHNT, CDR2 YYREEE (reference sequence). This CDR3 contains 15 residues. Deletions cut 0 bases from V and 1 base from J, with 9 bases between. CDR3 sequence (DNA): TGTGCCAGCAGCTTGGCGGCAGGGCGCACAGATACGCAGTATTTT. Translation: CASSLAAGRTDTQYF. Complete variable domain (other parts from reference TRBV5-4 and TRBJ2-3): ETGVTQSPTHLIKTRGQQVTLRCSSQSGHNTVSWYQQALGQGPQFIFQYYREEENGRGNFPPRFSGLQFPNYSSELNVNALELDDSALYLCASSLAAGRTDTQYFGPGTRLTVL.

In this sample, this clonotype turned up many times. The genes are TRBV4-3 and TRBJ1-6; D call uncertain. V dropped 1 base and J dropped 6 bases, with 13 bases sitting between them. The CDR3 loop spans 16 amino acids. Germline values: CDR1 LGHNA, CDR2 YSLEER. CDR3 DNA: TGCGCCAGCAGCCAAGGAAACGGCGCGATTAATTCACCCCTCCACTTT. This translates into CASSQGNGAINSPLHF.

This clonotype was recorded many times. The rearrangement uses TRBV6-5 and TRBJ2-5, with a tentative D call TRBD2 (6 bases). Trimming pared 4 bases from V and 7 bases from J, leaving 10 bases between. The CDR3 runs to 12 residues. Germline CDR1 and CDR2: MNHEY and SVGAGI. CDR3 coding DNA: TGTGCCAGCAGTTCCGGAGGGTGGACCCAGTACTTC. Encoded protein: CASSSGGWTQYF.

This clonotype was seen many times. This chain connects TRBV7-2 to TRBJ2-2; TRBD2 aligns across 7 bases. V shed 1 base, J shed 6 bases, and the junction held 8 bases outside the gene matches. The CDR3 has 16 residues. Germline loops: CDR1 SGHTA, CDR2 FQGNSA. The CDR3 region has the DNA TGTGCCAGCAGCTTAGTGTTCTGGGGGGGGTCCGGGGAGCTGTTTTTT. It translates to CASSLVFWGGSGELFF.

This clonotype is medium-sized within its sample. This chain uses TRBV7-8 with TRBJ2-5; 7 bases align to TRBD1. Germline-derived CDR1 and CDR2 are SGHVS and FQNEAQ. The V gene end was trimmed by 5 bases and the J gene end by 4 bases; junction bases not matched to a gene: 4. This CDR3 spans 13 amino acids. CDR3 DNA sequence: TGTGCCAGCAGCCCAGACAGGGTAGAGACCCAGTACTTC. As protein: CASSPDRVETQYF.

This clonotype was recorded at least ten times. The chain is built from TRBV6-5 and TRBJ1-4, with TRBD1 matching over 7 bases. Germline V CDR1 and CDR2: MNHEY, SVGAGI. After removal of 2 bases from V and 8 bases from J, the junction contained 8 bases not matched to a gene. This CDR3 is 15 amino acids long. CDR3 sequence (DNA): TGTGCCAGCAGTTACAGGGGGCGGACTGAAGAAAAACTGTTTTTT. This translates into CASSYRGRTEEKLFF.

This clonotype has at least ten counts. The genes are TRBV20-1 and TRBJ1-1; D call uncertain. The germline V and J ends were trimmed by 6 bases and 5 bases, with 10 bases remaining between them. Germline V gene data show CDR1 as DFQATT and CDR2 as SNEGSKA (reference sequence). The CDR3 runs 11 residues. CDR3 in DNA: TGCAGTGCCCCGTTTCAGACTGAAGCTTTCTTT. This codes for CSAPFQTEAFF.

The table lists this clonotype with a few counts. The V and J genes are TRBV4-1 and TRBJ2-1; D unresolved. Germline V gene lookup returns CDR1 MGHRA and CDR2 YSYEKL. CDR3 length equals 15 residues. Trimming stripped 4 bases from V and 4 bases from J, with 14 bases between. CDR3 in amino acids: CASSRLGPVYNEQFF. CDR3 DNA: TGCGCCAGCAGCCGGCTCGGGCCGGTATACAATGAGCAGTTCTTC.

This clonotype was seen at least ten times. The chain couples TRBV12-3 or TRBV12-4 to TRBJ1-2; D not resolved. This CDR3 is built from 11 residues. Trimming shortened V by 8 bases and J by 8 bases, and 12 bases separated the two germline ends. CDR3 coding DNA: TGTGCCAGCGCCCACCGAGGGGGCTACACCTTC. Its protein product is CASAHRGGYTF.

This clonotype was recorded at least ten times. The chain combines TRBV11-3 with TRBJ1-5; TRBD1 might be the D (5 bases). Trimming removed 1 base at V and 1 base at J, with 17 bases between. This CDR3 contains 18 residues. Germline V gives CDR1 SGHNT, CDR2 YENEEA. The CDR3: CASSLGGGAQGSNQPQHF. The CDR3 DNA reads as TGTGCCAGCAGCTTAGGAGGTGGGGCCCAAGGGAGCAATCAGCCCCAGCATTTT.

This clonotype was counted at least ten times. The chain carries TRBV4-1 and TRBJ2-3; TRBD2 agrees at 9 bases. V dropped 0 bases and J dropped 1; count of bases not matched to a gene: 5. CDR3 length: 17 amino acids. CDR1 and CDR2 from the germline V gene are MGHRA and YSYEKL. The CDR3 loop reads CASSQEWASGGTDTQYF. The DNA of the CDR3 is TGCGCCAGCAGCCAAGAATGGGCTAGCGGGGGCACAGATACGCAGTATTTT.

This clonotype was recorded many times. The chain recombines TRBV5-6 with TRBJ1-2; D gene uncertain. Germline assignment: CDR1 SGHDT and CDR2 YYEEEE. CDR3 size: 11 residues. Trimming removed 0 bases at V and 7 bases at J, with 4 bases between. The CDR3 here is CASSLGVGYTF. As DNA, the CDR3 is TGTGCCAGCAGCTTGGGGGTTGGCTACACCTTC. The whole variable domain, filled in from reference TRBV5-6 and TRBJ1-2, reads DAGVTQSPTHLIKTRGQQVTLRCSPKSGHDTVSWYQQALGQGPQFIFQYYEEEERQRGNFPDRFSGHQFPNYSSELNVNALLLGDSALYLCASSLGVGYTFGSGTRLTVV.

There are many counts of this clonotype. This chain connects TRBV7-2 to TRBJ2-7; D is uncertain. Looked up from germline, CDR1 is SGHTA and CDR2 is FQGNSA. This CDR3 region has 13 residues. V lost 10 bases and J 2 bases, leaving 15 bases between the germline ends. CDR3: CATSRVGPYEQYF. As DNA, the CDR3 is TGTGCCACCTCTAGAGTCGGCCCCTACGAGCAGTACTTC. The variable domain in full, with the rest retrieved from reference TRBV7-2 and TRBJ2-7, is GAGVSQSPSNKVTEKGKDVELRCDPISGHTALYWYRQSLGQGLEFLIYFQGNSAPDKSGLPSDRFSAERTGGSVSTLTIQRTQQEDSAVYLCATSRVGPYEQYFGPGTRLTVT.